The rows below give T cell receptor beta chains drawn from one sample of a study of radiotherapy plus CTLA-4 blockade in lung cancer. Profiling relied on immunoSEQ multiplex PCR, and the TCRdb table lists in-frame clones only, not all of them. The sample contains tens of thousands of clones, approximately 79% of which appear only once. Sequenced material: peripheral blood, taken from a patient treated with radiotherapy plus ipilimumab. These receptors all stem from a human donor with non-small cell lung cancer who had a complete response to radiotherapy plus ipilimumab. Each CDR3 is given with its conserved first and last residue. D genes are given only for firm matches. Size is stated for part of the rows, as once, few or many counts, or as a class when the clone is expanded.

d_call j_call v_call clone_size cdr3_nt cdr3_aa
TRBD2 TRBJ2-7 TRBV19 NA TGTGCCAGTTCGGGACTAGCGGGAGGGAGGGCCTACGAGCAGTACTTC CASSGLAGGRAYEQYF
TRBD1 TRBJ1-2 TRBV7-2 NA TGTGCCAGCAGCTTAGGGACAGGGTATGGCTACACCTTC CASSLGTGYGYTF
TRBD1 TRBJ2-7 TRBV9 NA TGTGCCAGCAGCCCGCGACAGGGACCCTACGAGCAGTACTTC CASSPRQGPYEQYF
NA TRBJ2-2 TRBV11-2 few TGTGCCAGCAGCCCGAGGGGGGGCGGGGAGCTGTTTTTT CASSPRGGGELFF
TRBD2 TRBJ2-7 TRBV28 NA TGTGCCAGCAGTGACCAACGGAGCGGGAGTAGCGACGAGCAGTACTTC CASSDQRSGSSDEQYF
NA TRBJ2-7 TRBV19 NA TGTGCCAGTAGTATTAATCTCCGGTACGAGCAGTACTTC CASSINLRYEQYF
NA TRBJ1-2 TRBV7-2 NA TGTGCCAGCAGCTTAGCGGGTATAGGCACCTCTAGAGGTGGCTACACCTTC CASSLAGIGTSRGGYTF
NA TRBJ2-7 TRBV7-8 NA TGTGCCAGCAGCTTAAGTCAGGGCAACTACGAGCAGTACTTC CASSLSQGNYEQYF
TRBD2 TRBJ2-7 TRBV7-2 NA TGTGCCAGCAGCTTAGCGGAGCGGGGGGGCTACGAGCAGTACTTC CASSLAERGGYEQYF
NA TRBJ1-3 TRBV21-1 few TGTGCCAGCAGTCCCCTCGGGTACTCTGGAAACACCATATATTTT CASSPLGYSGNTIYF
TRBD2 TRBJ2-3 TRBV9 NA TGTGCCAGCAGCGTAGGAACTAGCGGGAGGGCCGCGCAGTATTTT CASSVGTSGRAAQYF
NA TRBJ2-1 TRBV5-6 NA TGTGCCAGCAGCTTGGCCCTATACAATGAGCAGTTCTTC CASSLALYNEQFF
TRBD1 TRBJ1-2 TRBV28 once TGTGCCAGCAGTTTGGCCGCGCTGGACAGGGAGTTCTTCTCTATCACCTTC CASSLAALDREFFSITF
NA TRBJ2-4 TRBV6-6 NA TGTGCCAGCAGTTACGGGGCAGGGGCCAAAAACATTCAGTACTTC CASSYGAGAKNIQYF
NA TRBJ2-3 TRBV27 NA TGTGCCAGCAGTTTAGTCTCCCGCGTGGGCACAGATACGCAGTATTTT CASSLVSRVGTDTQYF
TRBD1 TRBJ1-1 TRBV28 NA TGTGCCAGCAGTTCCCCCGGGACAGGATATATGAACACTGAAGCTTTCTTT CASSSPGTGYMNTEAFF
NA TRBJ2-2 TRBV27 NA TGTGCCAGCAGTTTAGGGGCCACCTTAGGCGGGGAGCTGTTTTTT CASSLGATLGGELFF
NA TRBJ2-3 TRBV28 NA TGTGCCAGCAGTTTTCGAAGCGGGCGCACAGATACGCAGTATTTT CASSFRSGRTDTQYF
TRBD2 TRBJ2-4 TRBV10-2 NA TGCGCCAGCAGTTCCGGGACTAGCGGGAGGATGGCCAAAAACATTCAGTACTTC CASSSGTSGRMAKNIQYF
NA TRBJ1-2 TRBV7-9 NA TGTGCCAGCAGCTTAGTAGAGGCGCGTCGTGGCTACACCTTC CASSLVEARRGYTF
NA TRBJ2-3 TRBV5-1 once TGCGCCAGCAGCCCCTCTGGACAGTACACAGATACGCAGTATTTT CASSPSGQYTDTQYF
TRBD1 TRBJ1-5 TRBV18 once TGTGCCAGCTCACGGGGGACAGGCCCAAATCAGCCCCAGCATTTT CASSRGTGPNQPQHF
TRBD1 TRBJ2-1 TRBV5-8 NA TGTGCCAGCAGCTTGGGGACAGGCTCCTACAATGAGCAGTTCTTC CASSLGTGSYNEQFF
NA TRBJ1-2 TRBV28 NA TGTGCCAGCAGACAGTGGGGTGGAGGAGGAGATGGCTACACCTTC CASRQWGGGGDGYTF
NA TRBJ2-3 TRBV5-1 NA TGCGCCAGCAGCTTGGGACAGCTTAGCACAGATACGCAGTATTTT CASSLGQLSTDTQYF
TRBD2 TRBJ2-7 TRBV6-5 NA TGTGCCAGCAGACGCGGGGGGAAGACCTACGAGCAGTACTTC CASRRGGKTYEQYF
NA TRBJ2-1 TRBV10-1 NA TGCGCCAGCAGTGAGTGGGAGAATGAGCAGTTCTTC CASSEWENEQFF
NA TRBJ1-5 TRBV30 NA TGTGCCTGGAGCCAGGGCCAGAATCAGCCCCAGCATTTT CAWSQGQNQPQHF
TRBD2 TRBJ2-1 TRBV19 NA TGTGCCAGTAGTATTGGGGCGGGAGGGACCAATGAGCAGTTCTTC CASSIGAGGTNEQFF
NA TRBJ2-7 TRBV6-5 few TGTGCCTCCCCCTGGGCCACCCACATCCACGAGCAGTACTTC CASPWATHIHEQYF
TRBD2 TRBJ2-7 TRBV29-1 NA TGCAGCGTTGCTTCCGGGACTAGCGGGAGGGTCGGGTTAACCTACGAGCAGTACTTC CSVASGTSGRVGLTYEQYF
TRBD2 TRBJ2-7 TRBV30 NA TGTGCCTGGAGTGTACTAGGAGCGGGGACCTACGAGCAGTACTTC CAWSVLGAGTYEQYF
TRBD1 TRBJ1-2 TRBV6-1 NA TGTGCCAGCAGTGGGGACAGGGGAAAGGATGGCTACACCTTC CASSGDRGKDGYTF
NA TRBJ1-2 TRBV28 NA TGTGCCAGCAGTCTTTCCTATGGCTACACCTTC CASSLSYGYTF
TRBD2 TRBJ2-1 TRBV7-8 NA TGTGCCAGCAGCCCAGGGACTAGCAACCTTAATGAGCAGTTCTTC CASSPGTSNLNEQFF
NA TRBJ2-4 TRBV28 NA TGTGCCAGCAGTTTATTTTTTCCCGTCGCCAAAAACATTCAGTACTTC CASSLFFPVAKNIQYF
NA TRBJ2-3 TRBV5-1 NA TGCGCCAGCAGCAAGGAGCTGGGTACGCAGTATTTT CASSKELGTQYF
TRBD1 TRBJ1-2 TRBV15 NA TGTGCCACCAGCAGAGCTCAGACAGGGAACTATGGCTACACCTTC CATSRAQTGNYGYTF
NA TRBJ2-3 TRBV7-9 NA TGTGCCAGCAGCAGCGGTTCCACAGATACGCAGTATTTT CASSSGSTDTQYF
TRBD1 TRBJ1-3 TRBV28 NA TGTGCCAGCACCGCCACAGGGGGAACCGGAAACACCATATATTTT CASTATGGTGNTIYF
NA TRBJ1-5 TRBV30 NA TGTGCCTGGAGTTCCCGACCAGGGGACGCCCCGGGGGGGCAGCCCCAGCATTTT CAWSSRPGDAPGGQPQHF
TRBD1 TRBJ1-6 TRBV7-2 NA TGTGCCAGCAGCAGAGAGGACAGGGCTAATTCACCCCTCCACTTT CASSREDRANSPLHF
NA TRBJ2-7 TRBV4-1 few TGCGCCAGCAGCCAAGATAAAGAGCAGACAGTCTACGAGCAGTACTTC CASSQDKEQTVYEQYF
NA TRBJ2-7 TRBV6-5 NA TGTGCCAGCAGAGCAGGGCCGGCGTCAACCTACGAGCAGTACTTC CASRAGPASTYEQYF
NA TRBJ2-7 TRBV4-1 NA TGCGCCAGCAGCCAAGAAGCGGGTGGAGGGGCCAGGGCCGAGCAGTACTTC CASSQEAGGGARAEQYF
NA TRBJ1-3 TRBV6-5 NA TGTGCCAGCAGCCCCACAGGGAGTTCTGGAAACACCATATATTTT CASSPTGSSGNTIYF
TRBD1 TRBJ1-6 TRBV19 NA TGTGCCAGTAGGACGGGACAGGGGAATTCACCCCTCCACTTT CASRTGQGNSPLHF
TRBD1 TRBJ2-5 TRBV19 NA TGTGCCAGTAGTTCAGGGGGACAGGCGACGGAGACCCAGTACTTC CASSSGGQATETQYF
TRBD1 TRBJ2-7 TRBV18 NA TGTGCCAGCTCACCCGGGACAGGGGGTACCTACGAGCAGTACTTC CASSPGTGGTYEQYF
TRBD1 TRBJ2-2 TRBV7-2 NA TGTGCCAGCAGAACACAATTATCCGGGACAGGGCGATTAACCGGGGAGCTGTTTTTT CASRTQLSGTGRLTGELFF
NA TRBJ1-2 TRBV4-1 NA TGCGCCAGCAGCCAGGAGATCGTTACAGGGTATGGCTACACCTTC CASSQEIVTGYGYTF
NA TRBJ1-2 TRBV7-2 NA TGTGCCGGAGGAGGGTATCGGGGGAGAGGCTACACCTTC CAGGGYRGRGYTF
TRBD1 TRBJ2-5 TRBV6-1 NA TGTGCCAGCAGTGGGTCGAGGTCGGGGACAGGGTCCCTCCAAGAGACCCAGTACTTC CASSGSRSGTGSLQETQYF
TRBD1 TRBJ1-1 TRBV5-5 NA TGTGCCAGCAGCTTGGATGCGCCAGGGGGCAACACTGAAGCTTTCTTT CASSLDAPGGNTEAFF
NA TRBJ1-5 TRBV5-6 NA TGTGCCAGCAGCTTTGGACAAGAGAATCAGCCCCAGCATTTT CASSFGQENQPQHF
TRBD1 TRBJ2-6 TRBV19 NA TGTGCCAGCACCCCGGGACAGGGCTCATCTGGGGCCAACGTCCTGACTTTC CASTPGQGSSGANVLTF
NA TRBJ1-6 TRBV30 NA TGTGCCTGGACTCTGAGCTCCTATAATTCACCCCTCCACTTT CAWTLSSYNSPLHF
NA TRBJ2-3 TRBV9 NA TGTGCCAGCAGCCTATCAGATACGCAGTATTTT CASSLSDTQYF
NA TRBJ1-1 TRBV7-9 medium-sized TGTGCCAGCAGCTTAGAGTCAGGAGGGGCGAACACTGAAGCTTTCTTT CASSLESGGANTEAFF
NA TRBJ2-2 TRBV6-5 NA TGTGCCAGCAGTTTCCAGGGGAACACCGGGGAGCTGTTTTTT CASSFQGNTGELFF